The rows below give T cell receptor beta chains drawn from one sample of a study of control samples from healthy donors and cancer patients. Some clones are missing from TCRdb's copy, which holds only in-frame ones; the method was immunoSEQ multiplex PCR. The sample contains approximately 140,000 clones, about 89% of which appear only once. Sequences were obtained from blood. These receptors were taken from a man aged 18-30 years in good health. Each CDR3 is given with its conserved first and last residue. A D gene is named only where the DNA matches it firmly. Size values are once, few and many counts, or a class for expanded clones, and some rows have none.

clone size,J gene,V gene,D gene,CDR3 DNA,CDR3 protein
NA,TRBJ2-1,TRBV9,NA,TGTGCCAGCAGCGTGGGGCCAGCGATGTCCTACAATGAGCAGTTCTTC,CASSVGPAMSYNEQFF
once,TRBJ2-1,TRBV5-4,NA,TGTGCCAGCAGCCCCCGGGACCAATACAATGAGCAGTTCTTC,CASSPRDQYNEQFF
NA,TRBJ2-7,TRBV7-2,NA,TGTGCCAGCCGCCCCGGGGGTCGAATTTACGAGCAGTACTTC,CASRPGGRIYEQYF
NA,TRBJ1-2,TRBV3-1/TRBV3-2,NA,TGTGCCAGCAGCCAAGTCGGCGGTAACTATGGCTACACCTTC,CASSQVGGNYGYTF
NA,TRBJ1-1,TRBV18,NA,TGTGCCAGCTCACCACAAACTGAAGCTTTCTTT,CASSPQTEAFF
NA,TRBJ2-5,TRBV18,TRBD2,TGTGCCAGCTCACCACCCAACCAGCGGGGAGAGACCCAGTACTTC,CASSPPNQRGETQYF
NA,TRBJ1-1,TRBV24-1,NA,TGTGCCACGAGAGCTGGCGGTAACACTGAAGCTTTCTTT,CATRAGGNTEAFF
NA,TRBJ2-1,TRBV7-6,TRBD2,TGTGCCAGCAGCTCCCCGACTAGCGGGGGTAGAAATGAGCAGTTCTTC,CASSSPTSGGRNEQFF
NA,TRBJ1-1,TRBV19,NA,TGTGCCAGTAGTACGCTCCCGGGGGAGGTGACCACTGAAGCTTTCTTT,CASSTLPGEVTTEAFF
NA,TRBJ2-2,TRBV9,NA,TGTGCCAGCAGCGTAGATTTAGAAATCCGAACCGGGGAGCTGTTTTTT,CASSVDLEIRTGELFF
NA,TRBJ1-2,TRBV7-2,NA,TGTGCCAGCAGCCCTGGGACGGCCGTAGGCTACACCTTC,CASSPGTAVGYTF
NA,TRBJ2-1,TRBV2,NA,TGTGCCAGCAGTGTCCAAGTGCTTAATGAGCAGTTCTTC,CASSVQVLNEQFF
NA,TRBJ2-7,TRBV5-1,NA,TGCGCCAGCAGCTTGGGGGACAACTACGAGCAGTACTTC,CASSLGDNYEQYF
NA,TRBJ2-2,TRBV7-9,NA,TGTGCCAGCAGCTTTGGTTCGGCCGGGGAGCTGTTTTTT,CASSFGSAGELFF
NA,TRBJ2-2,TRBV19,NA,TGTGCCAGTAGCCTAGTGGCCGGGGAGCTGTTTTTT,CASSLVAGELFF
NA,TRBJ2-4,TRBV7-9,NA,TGTGCCAGCAGCCCGAATGGGGCTTATCTAGCCAAAAACATTCAGTACTTC,CASSPNGAYLAKNIQYF
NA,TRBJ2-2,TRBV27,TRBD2,TGTGCCAGCAGACGCGAAGCGGGGACTTACACCGGGGAGCTGTTTTTT,CASRREAGTYTGELFF
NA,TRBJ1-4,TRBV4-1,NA,TGCGCCAGCAGCCTTAGACCAAGGTTTGGAACTAATGAAAAACTGTTTTTT,CASSLRPRFGTNEKLFF
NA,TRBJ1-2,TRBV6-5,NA,TGTGCCAGCACCCTAGAACGGGACGGAAACTATGGCTACACCTTC,CASTLERDGNYGYTF
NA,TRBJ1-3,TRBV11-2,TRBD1,TGTGCCAGCAGCTTAGATTTTTGGGACAGCAACTCTGGAAACACCATATATTTT,CASSLDFWDSNSGNTIYF
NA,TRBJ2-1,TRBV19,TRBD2,TGTGCCAGTAGTAGCGGGGGGGCGAATGAGCAGTTCTTC,CASSSGGANEQFF
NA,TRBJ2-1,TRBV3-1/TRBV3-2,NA,TGTGCCAGCACAGGGTTGGGCTACAATGAGCAGTTCTTC,CASTGLGYNEQFF
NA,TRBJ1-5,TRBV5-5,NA,TGTGCCAGCAGCTTGTCTGTAGTTGAGCAGCCCCAGCATTTT,CASSLSVVEQPQHF
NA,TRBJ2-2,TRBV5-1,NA,TGCGCCAGCAGCTCACAGGGAGCGAACACCGGGGAGCTGTTTTTT,CASSSQGANTGELFF
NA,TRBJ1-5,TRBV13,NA,TGTGCCAGCAGCTCGTCGATTGGTCCCCAGCATTTT,CASSSSIGPQHF
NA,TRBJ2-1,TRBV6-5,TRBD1,TGTGCCAGCAGTCCCCAGGGACAGGTCAACAATGAGCAGTTCTTC,CASSPQGQVNNEQFF
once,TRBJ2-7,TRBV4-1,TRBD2,TGCGCCAGCAGCCAAGAAGAGACTAGCGGCTACGAGCAGTACTTC,CASSQEETSGYEQYF
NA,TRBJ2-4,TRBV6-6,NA,TGTGCCAGCAGTCCCTCGGGCCACCAGAGAAGCATTCAGTACTTC,CASSPSGHQRSIQYF
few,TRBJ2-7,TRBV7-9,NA,TGTGCCAGCAGCTTAGGTGGGGTAGGCCCCTACGAGCAGTACTTC,CASSLGGVGPYEQYF
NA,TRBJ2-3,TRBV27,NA,TGTGCCAGCAGCACGGGCGCCCGGGTGGATACGCAGTATTTT,CASSTGARVDTQYF
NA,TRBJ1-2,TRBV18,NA,TGTGCCAGCTCACCACGTGAGGGGCCCTTTGGTGATGGCTACACCTTC,CASSPREGPFGDGYTF
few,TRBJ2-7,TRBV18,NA,TGTGCCAGCTCACCCGGGACGGGGTTTTGGGAGCAGTACTTC,CASSPGTGFWEQYF
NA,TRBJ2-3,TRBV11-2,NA,TGTGCCAGCAGCTTAAAGATTTCAGGGGGGCCTGACAAGCCGCAGTATTTT,CASSLKISGGPDKPQYF
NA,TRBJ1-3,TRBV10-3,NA,TGTGCCGCCTACTCCAGCTCTGGAAACACCATATATTTT,CAAYSSSGNTIYF
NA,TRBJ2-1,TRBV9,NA,TGTGCCAGCACCCTTTGGGGGGGGGCCGGGTTGGACCCTCATTACAATGAGCAGTTCTTC,CASTLWGGAGLDPHYNEQFF
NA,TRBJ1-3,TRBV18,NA,TGTGCCAGCGCAGGGTCTGGAAACACCATATATTTT,CASAGSGNTIYF
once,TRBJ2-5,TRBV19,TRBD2,TGTGCCAGTAGTATAGATCGGACTAGCGGACTCCAAGAGACCCAGTACTTC,CASSIDRTSGLQETQYF
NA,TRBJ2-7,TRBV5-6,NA,TGTGCCAGCAGCCAGGACCGCGAGCAGTACTTC,CASSQDREQYF
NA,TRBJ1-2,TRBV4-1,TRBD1,TGCGCCAGCAGCCCCCTAGACCGACAGGGCATCTATGGCTACACCTTC,CASSPLDRQGIYGYTF
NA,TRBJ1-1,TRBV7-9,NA,TGTGCCAGCAGCTTTCCCGTGAACACTGAAGCTTTCTTT,CASSFPVNTEAFF
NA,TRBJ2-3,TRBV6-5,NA,TGTGCCAGCAGTTACGGGGCAGCAGCAGATACGCAGTATTTT,CASSYGAAADTQYF
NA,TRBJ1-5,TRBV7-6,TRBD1,TGTGCCAGCAGCTTGGGGGGGACAGGGTATCAGCCCCAGCATTTT,CASSLGGTGYQPQHF
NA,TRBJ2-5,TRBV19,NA,TGTGCCAGTAGTATTGGTACAGGTTTTTCAGAGACCCAGTACTTC,CASSIGTGFSETQYF
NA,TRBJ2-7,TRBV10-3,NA,TGTGCCATCAGTGAGGCCAGGCTCTCCCAGGGCCTCACTAACTACGAGCAGTACTTC,CAISEARLSQGLTNYEQYF
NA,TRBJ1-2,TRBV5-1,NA,TGCGCCAGCAGCCCGGAGAGGGGGGAAAACTATGGCTACACCTTC,CASSPERGENYGYTF
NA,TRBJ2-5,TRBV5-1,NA,TGCGCCAGCAGCTTCGGACAAGGGGGGGAGACCCAGTACTTC,CASSFGQGGETQYF